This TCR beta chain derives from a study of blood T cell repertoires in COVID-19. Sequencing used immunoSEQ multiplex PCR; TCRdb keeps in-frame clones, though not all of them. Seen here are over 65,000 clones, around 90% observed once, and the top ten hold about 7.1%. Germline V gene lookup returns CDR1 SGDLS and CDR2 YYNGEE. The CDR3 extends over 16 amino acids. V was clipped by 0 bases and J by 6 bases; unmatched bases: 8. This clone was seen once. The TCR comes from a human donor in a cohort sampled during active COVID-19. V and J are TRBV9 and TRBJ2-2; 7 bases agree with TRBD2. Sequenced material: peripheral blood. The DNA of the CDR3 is TGTGCCAGCAGCGTAGCCCAGCGGGGTGGGGCCGGGGAGCTGTTTTTT. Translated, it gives CASSVAQRGGAGELFF.